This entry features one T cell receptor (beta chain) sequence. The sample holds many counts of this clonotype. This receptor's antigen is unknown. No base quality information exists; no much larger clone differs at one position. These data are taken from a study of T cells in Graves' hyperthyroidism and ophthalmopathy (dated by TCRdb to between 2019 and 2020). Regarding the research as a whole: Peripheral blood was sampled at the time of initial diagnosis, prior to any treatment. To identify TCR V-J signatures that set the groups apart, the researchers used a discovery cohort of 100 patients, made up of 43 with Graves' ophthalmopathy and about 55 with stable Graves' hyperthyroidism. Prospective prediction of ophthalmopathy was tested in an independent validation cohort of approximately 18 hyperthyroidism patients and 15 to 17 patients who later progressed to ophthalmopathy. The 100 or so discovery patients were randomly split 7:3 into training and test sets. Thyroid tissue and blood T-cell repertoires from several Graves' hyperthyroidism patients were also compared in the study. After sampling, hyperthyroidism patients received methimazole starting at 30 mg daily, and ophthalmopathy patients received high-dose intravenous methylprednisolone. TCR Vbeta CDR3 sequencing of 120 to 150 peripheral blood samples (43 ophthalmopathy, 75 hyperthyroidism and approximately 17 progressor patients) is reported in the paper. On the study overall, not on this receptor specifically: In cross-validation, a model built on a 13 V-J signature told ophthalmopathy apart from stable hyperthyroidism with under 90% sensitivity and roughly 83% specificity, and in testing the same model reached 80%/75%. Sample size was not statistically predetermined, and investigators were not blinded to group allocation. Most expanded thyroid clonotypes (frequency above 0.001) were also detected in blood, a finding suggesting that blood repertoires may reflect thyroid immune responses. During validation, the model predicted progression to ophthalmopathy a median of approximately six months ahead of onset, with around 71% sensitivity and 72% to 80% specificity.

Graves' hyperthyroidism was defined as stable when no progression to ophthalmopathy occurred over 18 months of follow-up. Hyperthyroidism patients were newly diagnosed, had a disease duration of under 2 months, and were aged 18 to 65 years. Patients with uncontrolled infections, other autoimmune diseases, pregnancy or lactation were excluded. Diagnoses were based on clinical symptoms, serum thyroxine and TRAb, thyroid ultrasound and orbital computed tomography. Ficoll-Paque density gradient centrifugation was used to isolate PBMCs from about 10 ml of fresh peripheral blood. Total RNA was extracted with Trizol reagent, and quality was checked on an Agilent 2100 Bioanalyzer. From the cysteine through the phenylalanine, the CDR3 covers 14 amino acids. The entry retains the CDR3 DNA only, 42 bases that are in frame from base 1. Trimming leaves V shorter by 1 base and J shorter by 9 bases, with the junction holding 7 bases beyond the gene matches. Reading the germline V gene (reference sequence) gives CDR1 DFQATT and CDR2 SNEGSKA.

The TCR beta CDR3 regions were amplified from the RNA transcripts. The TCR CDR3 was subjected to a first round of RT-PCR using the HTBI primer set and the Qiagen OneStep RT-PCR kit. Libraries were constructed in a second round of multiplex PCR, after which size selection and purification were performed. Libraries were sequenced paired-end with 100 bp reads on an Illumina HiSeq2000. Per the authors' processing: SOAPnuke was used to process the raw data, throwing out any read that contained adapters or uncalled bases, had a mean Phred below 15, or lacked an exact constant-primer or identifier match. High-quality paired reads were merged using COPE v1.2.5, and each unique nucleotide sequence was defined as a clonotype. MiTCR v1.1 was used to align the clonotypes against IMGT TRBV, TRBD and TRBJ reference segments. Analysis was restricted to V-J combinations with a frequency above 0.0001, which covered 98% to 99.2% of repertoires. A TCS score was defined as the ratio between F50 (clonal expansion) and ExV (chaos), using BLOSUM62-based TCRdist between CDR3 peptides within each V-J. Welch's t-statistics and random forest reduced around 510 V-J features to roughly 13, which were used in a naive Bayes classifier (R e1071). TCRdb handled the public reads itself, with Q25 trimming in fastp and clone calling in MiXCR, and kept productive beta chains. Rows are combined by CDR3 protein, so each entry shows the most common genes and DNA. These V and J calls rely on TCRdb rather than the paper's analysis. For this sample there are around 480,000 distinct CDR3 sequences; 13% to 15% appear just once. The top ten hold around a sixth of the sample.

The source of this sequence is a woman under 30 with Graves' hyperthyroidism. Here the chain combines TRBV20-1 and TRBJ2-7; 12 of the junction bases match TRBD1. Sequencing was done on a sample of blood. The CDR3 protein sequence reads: CSARAGQGAQGQYF. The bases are TGCAGTGCTAGAGCGGGACAGGGGGCGCAGGGGCAGTACTTC.